Listed below are T cell receptor beta chains from one sample, sequenced in a study of blood T cell repertoires in COVID-19. The repertoire was sequenced with immunoSEQ multiplex PCR; TCRdb's copy has only in-frame clones and lacks some. The sample lists about 200,000 clones, 90% occurring once. The specimen sequenced was peripheral blood. The receptor source for this set is a middle-aged man with acute or convalescent COVID-19. Each CDR3 is given with its conserved first and last residue. D genes are given only for firm matches. Clone size is stated in some rows and not others, as once, few, many or a class when expanded.

d_gene | j_gene | v_gene | abundance | CDR3nt | CDR3aa
- | TRBJ1-1 | TRBV9 | - | TGTGCCAGCAGCCAAACAGACAACCCTGAAGCTTTCTTT | CASSQTDNPEAFF
- | TRBJ2-7 | TRBV20-1 | - | TGCAGTGCTCAAAACTACGAGCAGTACTTC | CSAQNYEQYF
- | TRBJ2-5 | TRBV7-9 | - | TGTGCCAGCAGCTCTGAAGAGACCCAGTACTTC | CASSSEETQYF
- | TRBJ1-5 | TRBV27 | - | TGTGCCAGCGGCTTGAATCAGCCCCAGCATTTT | CASGLNQPQHF
TRBD2 | TRBJ2-3 | TRBV9 | - | TGTGCCAGCCGACGGACTAGCGGGATAGGTGGTACGCAGTATTTT | CASRRTSGIGGTQYF
TRBD1 | TRBJ1-2 | TRBV5-4 | once | TGTGCCAGCAGCATCGGGACAGGGGGAAATATTGGCTACACCTTC | CASSIGTGGNIGYTF
- | TRBJ1-5 | TRBV6-4 | - | TGTGCCAGCAGTATGATAGGAGGAAATCAGCCCCAGCATTTT | CASSMIGGNQPQHF
TRBD2 | TRBJ2-1 | TRBV6-2/TRBV6-3 | - | TGTGCCAGCAGCCTGGGACTAGGGGGCTCCTACAATGAGCAGTTCTTC | CASSLGLGGSYNEQFF
- | TRBJ2-5 | TRBV10-3 | few | TGTGCCATCAGTGAATTGGGCAGCCAAGAGACCCAGTACTTC | CAISELGSQETQYF
- | TRBJ2-2 | TRBV10-1 | - | TGCGCCAGCCGCCTGGACTCCTACACCGGGGAGCTGTTTTTT | CASRLDSYTGELFF
- | TRBJ1-3 | TRBV28 | - | TGTGCCAGCAGTTTCGGGACAAAAGGAAACACCATATATTTT | CASSFGTKGNTIYF
- | TRBJ2-1 | TRBV29-1 | few | TGCAGCGTTGATGGTGACCGGGATGAGCAGTTCTTC | CSVDGDRDEQFF
TRBD1 | TRBJ2-1 | TRBV28 | - | TGTGCCAGCAGTTGGACAGGGCGAAATGGCAATGAGCAGTTCTTC | CASSWTGRNGNEQFF
- | TRBJ1-1 | TRBV13 | - | TGTGCCAGCAGCTTAGTTGGTGTGCGTAACACTGAAGCTTTCTTT | CASSLVGVRNTEAFF
- | TRBJ2-4 | TRBV4-1 | - | TGCGCCAGCAGCCAAGGGGCCCTAGCCAAAAACATTCAGTACTTC | CASSQGALAKNIQYF
- | TRBJ1-2 | TRBV12-3/TRBV12-4 | few | TGTGCCAGCAGCGCGCTTAGCTATGGCTACACCTTC | CASSALSYGYTF
TRBD1 | TRBJ1-2 | TRBV6-5 | - | TGTGCCAGCAGAATACAACAGGGGAATGGTGGCTACACCTTC | CASRIQQGNGGYTF
- | TRBJ1-2 | TRBV4-3 | - | TGCGCCAGCAGCCATAGAACCGGGACACTACCTAACTATGGCTACACCTTC | CASSHRTGTLPNYGYTF
TRBD1 | TRBJ2-2 | TRBV18 | - | TGTGCCAGCTCACGACAGGGGGCGAACACCGGGGAGCTGTTTTTT | CASSRQGANTGELFF
- | TRBJ1-6 | TRBV30 | - | TGTGCCTGGCATACCCCCCCGGGGGAAAATCTTAATTCACCCCTCCACTTT | CAWHTPPGENLNSPLHF
- | TRBJ1-2 | TRBV7-2 | - | TGTGCCAGCAGTCCAGGTTATAGCTATGGCTACACCTTC | CASSPGYSYGYTF
- | TRBJ1-5 | TRBV5-5 | - | TGTGCCAGCAGCAAAGACAGAGTAGATCAGCCCCAGCATTTT | CASSKDRVDQPQHF
- | TRBJ1-1 | TRBV6-6 | - | TGTGCCAGCAGTTACTCGACCCAGTCGGAGGCTTTCTTT | CASSYSTQSEAFF
TRBD1 | TRBJ2-1 | TRBV2 | - | TGTGCCAGCAGTGACTTAATAGGACAGGGGGTTGGGTTGAACAATGAGCAGTTCTTC | CASSDLIGQGVGLNNEQFF
TRBD2 | TRBJ2-1 | TRBV24-1 | - | TGTGCCACCAGTGACCGAGCGGGGGCCCGGTACAATGAGCAGTTCTTC | CATSDRAGARYNEQFF
- | TRBJ1-6 | TRBV2 | - | TGTGCCAGCAGTGAAGGACGGGTGAACTCACCCCTCCACTTT | CASSEGRVNSPLHF
TRBD1 | TRBJ1-5 | TRBV6-5 | - | TGTGCCAGCAGCCGGGACAGGGACCGGAATCAGCCCCAGCATTTT | CASSRDRDRNQPQHF
- | TRBJ1-6 | TRBV6-4 | - | TGTGCCAGCAGTGACTCGCCCCCCGGGACTGACAATTCACCCCTCCACTTT | CASSDSPPGTDNSPLHF
TRBD1 | TRBJ1-5 | TRBV24-1 | - | TGTGCCACCAGTGTGGGACAGGGGATCAATCAGCCCCAGCATTTT | CATSVGQGINQPQHF
TRBD1 | TRBJ1-4 | TRBV7-2 | - | TGTGCCAGCAGCTTAGCCAGGGGGCTTGAAAAACTGTTTTTT | CASSLARGLEKLFF
- | TRBJ2-2 | TRBV4-1 | - | TGCGCCAGCAGCCAAGTAGTTGTACTAGTTGGTTACACCGGGGAGCTGTTTTTT | CASSQVVVLVGYTGELFF
TRBD1 | TRBJ1-2 | TRBV2 | - | TGTGCCAGCACTGGACAGGGGCGTAACTATGGCTACACCTTC | CASTGQGRNYGYTF
- | TRBJ1-3 | TRBV28 | once | TGTGCCAGCAGGATCGATGGCCTCTTTGGAAACACCATATATTTT | CASRIDGLFGNTIYF
TRBD1 | TRBJ1-1 | TRBV29-1 | once | TGCAGCGTAGCAGGACAGGGTTACACTGAAGCTTTCTTT | CSVAGQGYTEAFF
- | TRBJ1-6 | TRBV5-1 | - | TGCGCCAGCAGCTTGAGAGGTGATAATTCACCCCTCCACTTT | CASSLRGDNSPLHF
- | TRBJ1-1 | TRBV25-1 | - | TGTGCCAGCACCTTGAACACTGAAGCTTTCTTT | CASTLNTEAFF
- | TRBJ1-3 | TRBV5-1 | - | TGCGCCAGCAGCTTGGGCCCCGGGGGATCCTCTGGAAACACCATATATTTT | CASSLGPGGSSGNTIYF
- | TRBJ1-1 | TRBV12-5 | - | TGTGCTAGTGGTTTTACAGTCACTGAAGCTTTCTTT | CASGFTVTEAFF
TRBD1 | TRBJ2-2 | TRBV19 | - | TGTGCCAGTAGTAATTTACAGGGGGCCGGGGAGCTGTTTTTT | CASSNLQGAGELFF
TRBD2 | TRBJ2-1 | TRBV24-1 | - | TGTGCCACCAGTGATTATAGCGGGAGTAACTACAATGAGCAGTTCTTC | CATSDYSGSNYNEQFF